This T cell receptor beta chain was captured by sequencing in a study of cytomegalovirus exposure and HLA in healthy donors. Whole-study findings and limits: Most TCR sequences showed up rarely, but some public TCRs showed up in many donors. CMV antigen specificity of three CMV-associated chains was confirmed in vitro. Both high specificity and high sensitivity reportedly marked the classifier's diagnosis of cytomegalovirus status. The study put 150 to 200 TCR beta chains on its list as cytomegalovirus-associated.

This CDR3 has 12 amino acids. CDR1 and CDR2 (germline): MNHNS, SASEGT. The V gene lost 6 bases and the J gene lost 8 bases, with 13 bases spanning the gap. About this clone itself: Its antigen is not identified.

Clones were sequenced by immunoSEQ multiplex PCR, and TCRdb holds only the in-frame ones, with some missing. There are roughly 150,000 clones in the sample; approximately 86% occur only once, and approximately 2.4% lies in the top ten. Sequenced sample: PBMCs. The chain is built from TRBV6-1 and TRBJ1-1; D may be TRBD1 (5 bases). The receptor's source is a woman between 18 and 29 years old in good health and CMV-seronegative. The CDR3 bases are TGTGCCAGCAGCGTAGACAGTCCCGAAGCTTTCTTT. Its translation: CASSVDSPEAFF.